Listed here are 16 T cell receptor beta chains from one sample, sequenced in a study of tumor-infiltrating lymphocytes in primary liver carcinoma. A primer in the constant region served to generate TCR beta cDNA from 450 to 650 ng of total RNA. Construction of TCR beta libraries relied on three successive nested multiplex PCR rounds employing slightly modified ARM-PCR. PCR rounds one and two used TRBV1-TRBV30 forward primers with a C-beta reverse primer for approximately 11 cycles each. TCRdb re-analysed the multiplex PCR reads in MiXCR, keeping a single row per CDR3 protein. Among 25,000 to 35,000 distinct CDR3 sequences listed, 60% to 85% were seen once. Without any cell sorting, roughly 17-31 mg of bulk tissue yielded co-extracted RNA and DNA. Sequencing was done on a sample of liver tumor tissue from sampling region 5. As for subset: tumor region T5, tumor centre. The receptors stem from a middle-aged man with primary liver carcinoma and hepatitis B virus infection.

In the case of this clonotype: The CDR3 ends on some other residue instead of the conserved phenylalanine or tryptophan, so this is likely a read error. No DNA is shown, since the ends of the CDR3 on it are uncertain; the CDR3 is the one TCRdb lists. The chain carries TRBV12-3 or TRBV12-4 and TRBJ1-5. The CDR3 is made up of 15 amino acids, end residues included. The CDR3 spells CANSFGQGSNQPKHI.

For this clonotype: Its ends do not fully match the called genes, so a read error is possible. This chain connects TRBV29-1 to TRBJ2-3, with D unclear. The CDR3 runs to 14 residues. The germline V gene has CDR1 SQVTM and CDR2 ANQGSEA. CDR3 sequence: CSADARGRTYTQYF. CDR3 coding DNA: TGCAGCGCTGATGCCCGAGGTCGCACATATACGCAGTATTTT.

For this clonotype: The DNA is omitted, as the CDR3 cannot be located on it reliably, and the CDR3 follows TCRdb's listing. V is TRBV11-1 and J is TRBJ1-2; the DNA was not compared with TRBD1, the D call given in the table. The germline V gene encodes CDR1 SGHAT and CDR2 FQDESV (reference sequence). The CDR3 is made up of 15 amino acids, end residues included. The CDR3 region is CVSSFRTGADYDCTF.

The V call is TRBV7-2, the J call TRBJ2-3; D is perhaps TRBD1 (5 bases). The germline V gene has CDR1 SGHTA and CDR2 FQGNSA. The V and J ends lost 3 bases and 2 bases respectively, with 9 bases between them. The CDR3 spans 14 residues. DNA of the CDR3: TGTGCCAGCAGCTTTCAGGGAACCACAGATACGCAGTATTTT. This translates into CASSFQGTTDTQYF.

The V and J genes are TRBV11-2 and TRBJ2-7; D possibly corresponds to TRBD1 (6 bases). This CDR3 comprises 16 residues. Germline assignment: CDR1 SGHAT and CDR2 FQNNGV. Trimming left V 4 bases short and J 8 bases short, with 24 bases between. The CDR3 DNA is TGTGCCAGCAGCTCCATACCAGGGGCCATACATAACAAGCAGTACTTC. Translation gives CASSSIPGAIHNKQYF.

This clonotype is medium-sized (0.01 to 0.1%). The rearrangement joins TRBV4-3 to TRBJ2-7; a possible D gene is TRBD2 (6 bases). Germline-derived CDR1 and CDR2 are LGHNA and YSLEER. This CDR3 is built from 16 residues. V was trimmed by 1 base and J by 2 bases, leaving 15 bases between them. The CDR3 reads CASSQGGVSGAYEQYF. DNA for the CDR3: TGCGCCAGCAGCCAAGGTGGAGTTAGCGGAGCCTACGAGCAGTACTTC.

Worth noting for this clonotype: An end of the junction differs from the germline gene, which may be a read error. The chain joins TRBV2 to TRBJ2-3; 7 bases are a match to TRBD2. Germline CDR1 is SNHLY and CDR2 is FYNNEI. The CDR3 loop spans 14 amino acids. The CDR3 spells CARSGSSGRNTQYF. The CDR3 bases are TGTGCCAGGAGTGGGAGTAGCGGGCGAAATACGCAGTATTTT. Variable domain in full (rest from reference TRBV2 and TRBJ2-3): EPEVTQTPSHQVTQMGQEVILRCVPISNHLYFYWYRQILGQKVEFLVSFYNNEISEKSEIFDDQFSVERPDGSNFTLKIRSTKLEDSAMYFCARSGSSGRNTQYFGPGTRLTVL.

About this clonotype: The CDR3 does not close with the conserved phenylalanine or tryptophan, likely indicating a read error. The limits of the CDR3 on the DNA are not certain, so only TCRdb's listed CDR3 is given. This rearrangement joins TRBV30 to TRBJ2-3. Germline CDR1 GTSNPN, CDR2 SVGIG (reference sequence). The CDR3 totals 15 residues, both ends included. This CDR3 reads CAWVRSTASTDTHYY.

As to this clonotype: This may arise from a read error, as a much more abundant clone is one base away. The genes are TRBV9 and TRBJ2-4; maybe TRBD1 (6 bases). Germline V gene sequence: CDR1 SGDLS, CDR2 YYNGEE. The CDR3 spans 18 residues. CDR3 sequence (DNA): TGTGCCAGCAGCCCGCCGGATGGTCAGGGGAGAGCCAAAAAGATTCAGTACTTC. Amino acid sequence: CASSPPDGQGRAKKIQYF. Full variable domain (outside the CDR3, taken from reference TRBV9 and TRBJ2-4): DSGVTQTPKHLITATGQRVTLRCSPRSGDLSVYWYQQSLDQGLQFLIQYYNGEERAKGNILERFSAQQFPDLHSELNLSSLELGDSALYFCASSPPDGQGRAKKIQYFGAGTRLSVL.

A remark on this clonotype: The junction differs from germline at one of its ends, possibly a read error. J is TRBJ2-5 and V is TRBV6-2 or TRBV6-3; TRBD2 matches at 12 bases. CDR1 MNHEY and CDR2 SVGEGT come from the germline V gene. The CDR3 is made up of 15 amino acids. The CDR3 DNA follows: TGTGCCAGTGAGACTAGCGGGAGCCTTGGAGAGACCCAGTATTTC. Its translation: CASETSGSLGETQYF.

The V and J genes are TRBV11-1 and TRBJ2-1; TRBD2 agrees at 7 bases. Germline V gives CDR1 SGHAT, CDR2 FQDESV (reference sequence). CDR3 length: 14 amino acids. With V trimmed by 5 bases and J by 7 bases, 8 bases remained unmatched. CDR3 in DNA: TGTGCCAGCAGCAAAGCGGGAAATAGGAATGAGCAGTTCTTC. This sequence encodes CASSKAGNRNEQFF.

In regard to this clonotype: Possible read error: a much larger clone is one base away. V is TRBV20-1 and J is TRBJ2-3; no firm D call. From germline, CDR1 is DFQATT and CDR2 SNEGSKA (reference sequence). The CDR3 is made up of 13 amino acids. The CDR3 sequence: CSASFRSIDTQYF. The CDR3, as DNA: TGCAGTGCTAGTTTTAGGAGCATAGATACGCAGTATTTT.

Worth noting for this clonotype: No DNA is shown, since the ends of the CDR3 on it are uncertain; the CDR3 is the one TCRdb lists. The chain carries TRBV28 and TRBJ2-5; the D call of TRBD1 is as the table states it, not checked on the DNA. The CDR3 contains 15 residues when both ends are counted. Looked up from germline, CDR1 is MDHEN and CDR2 is SYDVKM. CDR3 amino acids: CACSWGWGAQETQYF.

To note about this clonotype: One end of the junction varies from germline; a read error may be responsible. CDR3 DNA sequence: TGTGCCGGCAGTCTAGCGGGGGAGAACTACGAGCAGTACTTC. Its translation is CAGSLAGENYEQYF. The chain recombines TRBV12-3 or TRBV12-4 with TRBJ2-7; 10 bases are a match to TRBD2. The CDR3 is 14 amino acids.

As to this clonotype: No DNA is shown, since the ends of the CDR3 on it are uncertain; the CDR3 is the one TCRdb lists. This chain links TRBV6-1 with TRBJ2-7; the D segment call TRBD1 is taken from the table without a DNA check. The CDR3 is 13 amino acids long, termini counted. Germline loops: CDR1 MNHNS, CDR2 SASEGT. This chain's CDR3 is CASSPQQYVEQYF.

The rearrangement uses TRBV6-2 or TRBV6-3 and TRBJ2-5; TRBD2 aligns across 7 bases. Germline V gene lookup returns CDR1 MNHEY and CDR2 SVGEGT. The CDR3 is 16 residues long. Trimming took 4 bases from V and 4 from J; bases not matched to a gene: 12. CDR3 in DNA: TGTGCCAGCAGTTCGACTAGCTGGAGGTTGGGAGAGACCCAGTACTTC. Translation gives CASSSTSWRLGETQYF.